The clone carrying this T cell receptor beta chain occurred many times. Its antigen is not identified. The germline gives CDR1 ENHRY, CDR2 SYGVKD. The CDR3 contains 14 residues. The V segment lost 6 bases and the J segment 6 bases; nucleotides outside the gene matches: 6. These data come from a study of T cell repertoires in cytomegalovirus infection. Study-level findings and limits: Adding up the frequency of public TCR beta families identified people who carried CMV plus the relevant HLA.

TCRdb re-analysed the reads in MiXCR, keeping a single row per CDR3 protein. The sample has 65,000 to 95,000 distinct CDR3 sequences; more than 3% are singletons. The source material was PBMCs. The chain employs TRBV10-3 and TRBJ2-2; 8 bases line up with TRBD1. This sequence was found in a human donor in good health (CMV status not recorded). Some clones in this sample may be carry-over from other donors' samples. In nucleotides, the CDR3 is TGTGCCATCAGCCGGGACAGGCGACCCGGGGAGCTGTTTTTT. As protein: CAISRDRRPGELFF.